The clone carrying this TCR beta chain was picked up one time. This record comes from a study of technical replicates of blood from a handful of donors. The CDR3 runs to 14 residues. The germline gives CDR1 SGHRS, CDR2 YFSETQ. Losses at the gene ends were 7 bases for V and 3 bases for J; bases not matched to a gene: 5. Libraries were prepared by immunoSEQ multiplex PCR; TCRdb keeps only in-frame clonotypes and omits some of them. The sample comprises 65,000 to 95,000 clones, around 93% of which are singletons, and about 0.26% rests with the top ten. Sequencing used T cells isolated from PBMCs. The chain uses TRBV5-1 and TRBJ2-2; TRBD1 aligns across 8 bases. This TCR was recovered from a human donor in good health. The CDR3 DNA reads as TGCGCCAGCGGGGACAGGTACTACACCGGGGAGCTGTTTTTT. Its translation: CASGDRYYTGELFF.